These T cell receptor beta chains were read from a single sample in a study of shared clonotypes between healthy human individuals. Sequencing was performed with immunoSEQ multiplex PCR; in TCRdb, only in-frame clones are kept and a portion is missing. The table includes 2 million to 2.5 million clones, less than 95% detected once. The sample consisted of naive CD4+ T cells from PBMCs. The source of these receptors is a young man in good health. Some clones in this sample may be carry-over from other donors' samples. CDR3s include the opening cysteine and the closing phenylalanine or tryptophan. D genes are given only for firm matches. Size is stated for part of the rows, as once, few or many counts, or as a class when the clone is expanded.

TRBV7-8	TRBJ2-3	-	-	TGTGCCAGCAGCCCGAGACAGCTACTGGATACGCAGTATTTT	CASSPRQLLDTQYF
TRBV28	TRBJ1-3	TRBD1	-	TGTGCCAGCAATCTCGGACAGGCTGGAAACACCATATATTTT	CASNLGQAGNTIYF
TRBV28	TRBJ1-2	-	few	TGTGCCACGACCTTCTCACGCCTCACAGGGAGCTATGGCTACACCTTC	CATTFSRLTGSYGYTF
TRBV5-1	TRBJ2-7	TRBD2	-	TGCGCCAGCAGCCCCGGGACTACTAATGCCTACGAGCAGTACTTC	CASSPGTTNAYEQYF
TRBV19	TRBJ2-7	TRBD1	-	TGTGCCAGTAGGCCTTCGGGACAGTTATCCTACGAGCAGTACTTC	CASRPSGQLSYEQYF
TRBV11-2	TRBJ2-5	-	-	TGTGCCAGCAGCCCTGCAGGGGAGACCCAGTACTTC	CASSPAGETQYF
TRBV29-1	TRBJ2-5	-	-	TGCAGCGTTGAAGTCCAAGGGGTCCAAGAGACCCAGTACTTC	CSVEVQGVQETQYF
TRBV6-5	TRBJ1-2	-	-	TGTGCCAGCAGCCGGGACCGTTCTGGTGGCTACACCTTC	CASSRDRSGGYTF
TRBV19	TRBJ1-3	-	once	TGTGCCAGTAGTTCAAGGGATGGAAACACCATATATTTT	CASSSRDGNTIYF
TRBV19	TRBJ2-7	-	few	TGTGCCAGTACCGAAACAGGGCGCGAGCAGTACTTC	CASTETGREQYF
TRBV28	TRBJ2-1	-	-	TGTGCCAGCAGTTCCGGCCACAGGAAGGCTATCCGATCCTACAATGAGCAGTTCTTC	CASSSGHRKAIRSYNEQFF
TRBV6-1	TRBJ2-3	TRBD1	-	TGTGCCAGCCGTGAAGGGGGCGCCCTTCCAGATACGCAGTATTTT	CASREGGALPDTQYF
TRBV21-1	TRBJ2-7	-	-	TGTGCCAGCAGCGTAAGTTTTCGGGTCCGGTACGAGCAGTACTTC	CASSVSFRVRYEQYF
TRBV4-1	TRBJ2-2	TRBD2	-	TGCGCCAGCAGCCAAGAACCGGGGTTGCGGGGGTTGAGCACCGGGGAGCTGTTTTTT	CASSQEPGLRGLSTGELFF
TRBV25-1	TRBJ2-5	-	-	TGTGCCAGCAGTCCATATACCCGGGAGACCCAGTACTTC	CASSPYTRETQYF
TRBV15	TRBJ1-2	-	-	TGTGCCACCAGCCTCGGGGCTATACAGGGCTACACCTTC	CATSLGAIQGYTF
TRBV5-6	TRBJ2-3	-	-	TGTGCCAGCAGCATGGGACGGGGCACAGATACGCAGTATTTT	CASSMGRGTDTQYF
TRBV10-3	TRBJ1-1	-	-	TGTGCCATCAGTGAGGCGACTGGGGTTGGCACTGAAGCTTTCTTT	CAISEATGVGTEAFF
TRBV9	TRBJ2-3	-	-	TGTGCCAGCAGCGGAGATATCACAGATACGCAGTATTTT	CASSGDITDTQYF
TRBV14	TRBJ2-7	-	-	TGTGCCAGCAGCCAAGCGGCAGTTATCTACGAGCAGTACTTC	CASSQAAVIYEQYF
TRBV9	TRBJ1-1	TRBD1	few	TGTGCCAGCAGCGTCACAGGGGGCCTACCGGGGGAGACTTTCTTT	CASSVTGGLPGETFF
TRBV5-1	TRBJ2-6	-	-	TGCGCCAGCAAGACAGTCTCTGGGGCCAACGTCCTGACTTTC	CASKTVSGANVLTF
TRBV27	TRBJ1-5	-	-	TGTGCCAGCAGTCACACAACACGGGATGTTCAGCCCCAGCATTTT	CASSHTTRDVQPQHF
TRBV5-5	TRBJ1-5	-	-	TGTGCCAGCAGCTTGGAGCGAGGTCAGCCCCAGCATTTT	CASSLERGQPQHF
TRBV28	TRBJ1-6	-	-	TGTGCCAGCAGCCAACCTGGGAGGTCACCCCTCCACTTT	CASSQPGRSPLHF
TRBV27	TRBJ2-2	TRBD2	-	TGTGCCAGCAGTCCTCGGCTAGCGGGAGGGCGTCTTCGTGGCACCGGGGAGCTGTTTTTT	CASSPRLAGGRLRGTGELFF
TRBV2	TRBJ1-4	TRBD1	-	TGTGCCAGCAGCCGGGACAGGGGGGGCACAACTAATGAAAAACTGTTTTTT	CASSRDRGGTTNEKLFF
TRBV5-1	TRBJ2-1	-	-	TGCGCCAGCAGCCGGTGGAGGGCTGGTCTTCTTAATGAGCAGTTCTTC	CASSRWRAGLLNEQFF
TRBV5-1	TRBJ1-5	-	-	TGCGCCAGCAGCTTGGGGACAGAGGGGCAGCCCCAGCATTTT	CASSLGTEGQPQHF
TRBV2	TRBJ1-2	-	-	TGTGCCAGCCAACCAGGGCAGACATATACTAACTATGGCTACACCTTC	CASQPGQTYTNYGYTF
TRBV28	TRBJ2-3	TRBD2	-	TGTGCCAGCAGTCTACTAGCGGGAAACACAGATACGCAGTATTTT	CASSLLAGNTDTQYF
TRBV15	TRBJ2-3	TRBD2	-	TGTGCCACCAGCACTAGTCCCGGGCGGGAGGGAACAGATACGCAGTATTTT	CATSTSPGREGTDTQYF
TRBV4-1	TRBJ1-2	-	few	TGCGCCAGCAGCCAAGGATCCGTGGGGTACACCTTC	CASSQGSVGYTF
TRBV7-9	TRBJ1-2	-	-	TGTGCCAGCAGCTTAGGCCCGGCAGGAGCTAACTATGGCTACACCTTC	CASSLGPAGANYGYTF
TRBV6-1	TRBJ2-3	-	-	TGTGCCAGCAGTGAAGCGGGATTTTCGAGAGCAGATACGCAGTATTTT	CASSEAGFSRADTQYF
TRBV7-9	TRBJ2-1	TRBD2	-	TGTGCCAGCAGCCCGAGGGGACTAGCGGGGAACAATGAGCAGTTCTTC	CASSPRGLAGNNEQFF
TRBV14	TRBJ2-3	-	-	TGTGCCAGCAGCCTCAGAGATACGCAGTATTTT	CASSLRDTQYF
TRBV5-5	TRBJ2-5	-	-	TGTGCCAGCAGCTACCTACAAGAGACCCAGTACTTC	CASSYLQETQYF
TRBV9	TRBJ1-5	TRBD1	few	TGTGCCAGCAGCCTAGGACAGGATAGCAATCAGCCCCAGCATTTT	CASSLGQDSNQPQHF
TRBV5-1	TRBJ1-4	-	-	TGCGCCAGCAGCTTGAGCGGAAATGAAAAACTGTTTTTT	CASSLSGNEKLFF
TRBV6-6	TRBJ2-7	-	-	TGTGCCAGCAGTTGGGATGGCGAGCAGTACTTC	CASSWDGEQYF
TRBV6-1	TRBJ2-5	-	-	TGTGCCAGCAGAGCACCAGGGGCCCAAGAGACCCAGTACTTC	CASRAPGAQETQYF
TRBV5-1	TRBJ2-7	-	-	TGCGCCAGCAGCTTGGCGGTGGGAGTGGCGTCCTACGAGCAGTACTTC	CASSLAVGVASYEQYF
TRBV4-1	TRBJ1-5	-	-	TGCGCCAGCAGCCAGGGGAGGGGGGAAAATCAGCCCCAGCATTTT	CASSQGRGENQPQHF
TRBV11-3	TRBJ2-7	-	-	TGTGCCAGCAGCTTACTTAAGGGGGGCTATGGCGAGCAGTACTTC	CASSLLKGGYGEQYF
TRBV9	TRBJ1-3	-	-	TGTGCCAGCAGCGTCACAGGGACTGGAAACACCATATATTTT	CASSVTGTGNTIYF
TRBV28	TRBJ2-7	TRBD1	-	TGTGCCAGCAGGACAGGGGTGGAAGAGCAGTACTTC	CASRTGVEEQYF
TRBV6-6	TRBJ1-4	TRBD1	-	TGTGCCAGCAGTCCGGGACAGATTAATGAAAAACTGTTTTTT	CASSPGQINEKLFF
TRBV18	TRBJ1-1	-	-	TGTGCCAGCTCATTGATCCAGGGGAAGGACACTGAAGCTTTCTTT	CASSLIQGKDTEAFF